The present T cell receptor beta chain was sequenced within a study of T cell repertoires in cytomegalovirus infection. For the study at large: TCR beta signatures that were public indicated CMV infection and matching HLA type. Study-wide results and caveats: HLA-C-restricted CMV-specific TCR beta clonotypes prevailed in the ex vivo response. Pooled public TCR beta family frequency picked out CMV carriers with the relevant HLA.

On this clonotype: The antigen remains undetermined.

MiXCR, applied by TCRdb to the reads, yields one record per CDR3 protein. The data hold fewer than 650,000 distinct CDR3 sequences, with just under 40% observed a single time. The CDR3 loop spans 16 amino acids. Germline-derived CDR1 and CDR2 are MNHNS and SASEGT. Trimming removed 5 bases from V and 0 bases from J, with 16 bases in between. The TCR originated in a human donor in good health (CMV status not recorded). Some clones in this sample may be carry-over from other donors' samples. This chain uses TRBV6-1 with TRBJ1-1; D is perhaps TRBD1 (5 bases). Specimen: cultured PBMCs, collected from culture after CMV antigen stimulation. The chain's CDR3 is CASSYAAGQLNTEAFF. Written as DNA, the CDR3 is TGTGCCAGCAGTTACGCGGCAGGGCAATTGAACACTGAAGCTTTCTTT.